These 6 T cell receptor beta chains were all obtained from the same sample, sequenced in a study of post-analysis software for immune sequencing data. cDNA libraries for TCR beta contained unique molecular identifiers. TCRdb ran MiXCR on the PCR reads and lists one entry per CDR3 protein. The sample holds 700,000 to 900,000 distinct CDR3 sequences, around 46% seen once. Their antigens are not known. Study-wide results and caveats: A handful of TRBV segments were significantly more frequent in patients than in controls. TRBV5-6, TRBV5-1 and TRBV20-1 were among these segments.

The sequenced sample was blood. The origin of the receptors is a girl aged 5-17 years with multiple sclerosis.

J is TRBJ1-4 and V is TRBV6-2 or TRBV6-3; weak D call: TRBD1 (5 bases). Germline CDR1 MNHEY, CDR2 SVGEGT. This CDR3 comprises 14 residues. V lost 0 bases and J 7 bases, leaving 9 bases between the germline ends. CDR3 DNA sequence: TGTGCCAGCAGTTACTCGGGGGATTTTGAAAAACTGTTTTTT. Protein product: CASSYSGDFEKLFF.

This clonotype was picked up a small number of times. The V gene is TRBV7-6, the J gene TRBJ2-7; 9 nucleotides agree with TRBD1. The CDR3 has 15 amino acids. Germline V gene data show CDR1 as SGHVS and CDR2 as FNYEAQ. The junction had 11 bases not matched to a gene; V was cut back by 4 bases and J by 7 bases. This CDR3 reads CASSSLTGGTLEQYF. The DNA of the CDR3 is TGTGCCAGCAGCTCCTTGACAGGGGGTACGTTGGAGCAGTACTTC.

CDR3 sequence reads: CASKEPSDGELFF. The CDR3 DNA reads TGCGCCAGTAAAGAACCTTCGGACGGGGAGCTGTTTTTT. The rearrangement uses TRBV5-1 and TRBJ2-2; no definite D call. Germline lookup yields CDR1 SGHRS and CDR2 YFSETQ. Trimming shortened V by 8 bases and J by 7 bases, and 15 bases separated the two germline ends. CDR3 length equals 13 residues.

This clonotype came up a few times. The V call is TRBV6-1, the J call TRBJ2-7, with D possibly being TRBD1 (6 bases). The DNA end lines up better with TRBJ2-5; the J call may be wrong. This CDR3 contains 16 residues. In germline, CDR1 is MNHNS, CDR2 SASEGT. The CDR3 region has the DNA TGTGCCAGCAGTGCCACCCGGACAGCGGTGGTAGAGACCCAGTACTTC. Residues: CASSATRTAVVETQYF.

CDR3 loop: CSARPYGETQYF. DNA of the CDR3: TGCAGTGCTAGGCCCTACGGGGAGACCCAGTACTTC. The chain links TRBV20-1 to TRBJ2-5; D call uncertain. Germline-derived CDR1 and CDR2 are DFQATT and SNEGSKA (reference sequence). This CDR3 has 12 amino acids. Trimming removed 3 bases at V and 5 bases at J, with 10 bases between.

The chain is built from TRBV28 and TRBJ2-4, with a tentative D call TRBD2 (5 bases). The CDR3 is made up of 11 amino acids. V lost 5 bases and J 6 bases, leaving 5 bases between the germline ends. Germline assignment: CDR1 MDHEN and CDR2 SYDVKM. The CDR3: CASSEGNIQYF. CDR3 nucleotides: TGTGCCAGCAGTGAGGGAAACATTCAGTACTTC. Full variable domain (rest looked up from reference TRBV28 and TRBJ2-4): DVKVTQSSRYLVKRTGEKVFLECVQDMDHENMFWYRQDPGLGLRLIYFSYDVKMKEKGDIPEGYSVSREKKERFSLILESASTNQTSMYLCASSEGNIQYFGAGTRLSVL.